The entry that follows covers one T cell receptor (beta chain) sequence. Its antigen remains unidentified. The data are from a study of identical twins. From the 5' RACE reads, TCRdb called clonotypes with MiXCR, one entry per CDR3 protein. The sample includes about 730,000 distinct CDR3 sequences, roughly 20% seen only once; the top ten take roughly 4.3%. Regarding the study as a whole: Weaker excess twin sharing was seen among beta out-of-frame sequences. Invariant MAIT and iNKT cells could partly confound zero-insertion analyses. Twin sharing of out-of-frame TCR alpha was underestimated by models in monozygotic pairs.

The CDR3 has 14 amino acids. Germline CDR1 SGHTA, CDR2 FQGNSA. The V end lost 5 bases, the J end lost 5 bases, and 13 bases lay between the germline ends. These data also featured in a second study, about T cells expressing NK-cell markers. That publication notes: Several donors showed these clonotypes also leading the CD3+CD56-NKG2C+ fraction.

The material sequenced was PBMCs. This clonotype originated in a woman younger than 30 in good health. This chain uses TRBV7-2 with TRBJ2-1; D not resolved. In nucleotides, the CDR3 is TGTGCCAGCAGCCCGAAGGCTAGGGACAATGAGCAGTTCTTC. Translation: CASSPKARDNEQFF.